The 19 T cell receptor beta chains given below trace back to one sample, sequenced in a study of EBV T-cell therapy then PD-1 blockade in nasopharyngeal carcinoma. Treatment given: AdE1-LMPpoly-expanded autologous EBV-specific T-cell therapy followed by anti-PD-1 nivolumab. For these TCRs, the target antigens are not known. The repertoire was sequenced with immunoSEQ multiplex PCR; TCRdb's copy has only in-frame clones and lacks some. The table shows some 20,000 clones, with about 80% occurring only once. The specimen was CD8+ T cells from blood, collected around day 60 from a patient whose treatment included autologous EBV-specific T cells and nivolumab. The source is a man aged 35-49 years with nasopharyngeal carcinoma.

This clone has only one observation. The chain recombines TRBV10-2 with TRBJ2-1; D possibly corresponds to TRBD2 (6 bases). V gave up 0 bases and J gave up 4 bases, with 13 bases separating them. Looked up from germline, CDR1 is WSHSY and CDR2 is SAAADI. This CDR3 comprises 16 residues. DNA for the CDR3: TGCGCCAGCAGTGAGTCGGCGGGGAACGCTTACAATGAGCAGTTCTTC. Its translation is CASSESAGNAYNEQFF.

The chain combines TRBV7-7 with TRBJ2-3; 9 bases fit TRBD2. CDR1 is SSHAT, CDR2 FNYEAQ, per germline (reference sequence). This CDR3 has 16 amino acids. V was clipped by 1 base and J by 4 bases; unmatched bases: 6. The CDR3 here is CASSLVAGGPADTQYF. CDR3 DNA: TGTGCCAGCAGCTTAGTGGCGGGGGGGCCCGCAGATACGCAGTATTTT.

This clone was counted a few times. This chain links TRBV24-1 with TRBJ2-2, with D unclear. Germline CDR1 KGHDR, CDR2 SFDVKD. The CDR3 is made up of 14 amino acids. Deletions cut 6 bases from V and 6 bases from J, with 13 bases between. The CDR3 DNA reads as TGTGCCACCAGTCGTGCTAGTGAGGCCGGGGAGCTGTTTTTT. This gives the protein CATSRASEAGELFF.

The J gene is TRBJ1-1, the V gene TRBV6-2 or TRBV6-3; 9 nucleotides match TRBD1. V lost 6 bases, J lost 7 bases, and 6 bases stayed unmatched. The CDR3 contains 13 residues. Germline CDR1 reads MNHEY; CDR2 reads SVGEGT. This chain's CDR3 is CASSGTGKIEAFF. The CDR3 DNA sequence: TGTGCCAGCAGCGGGACAGGGAAAATTGAAGCTTTCTTT.

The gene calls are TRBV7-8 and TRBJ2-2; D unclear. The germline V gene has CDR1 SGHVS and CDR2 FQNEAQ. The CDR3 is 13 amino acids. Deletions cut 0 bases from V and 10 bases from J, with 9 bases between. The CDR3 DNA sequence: TGTGCCAGCAGCTTAGCCGGCGCGGAGGAGCTGTTTTTT. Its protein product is CASSLAGAEELFF.

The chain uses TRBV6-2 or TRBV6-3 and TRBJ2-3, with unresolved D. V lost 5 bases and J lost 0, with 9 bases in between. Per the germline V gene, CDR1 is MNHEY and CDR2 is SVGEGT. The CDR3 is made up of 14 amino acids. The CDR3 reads CASSGSASTDTQYF. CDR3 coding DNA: TGTGCCAGCAGTGGGTCAGCTAGCACAGATACGCAGTATTTT.

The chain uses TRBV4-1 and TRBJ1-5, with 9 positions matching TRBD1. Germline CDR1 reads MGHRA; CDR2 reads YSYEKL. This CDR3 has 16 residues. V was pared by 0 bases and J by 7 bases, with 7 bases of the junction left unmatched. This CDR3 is CASSQDPTGGGQPQHF. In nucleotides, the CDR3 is TGCGCCAGCAGCCAAGATCCTACAGGGGGCGGCCAGCCCCAGCATTTT.

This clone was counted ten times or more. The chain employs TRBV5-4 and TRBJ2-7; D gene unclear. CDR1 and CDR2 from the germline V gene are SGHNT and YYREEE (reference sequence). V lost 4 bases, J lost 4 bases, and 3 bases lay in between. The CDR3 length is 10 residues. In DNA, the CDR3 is TGTGCCAGCAGCCCATACGAGCAGTACTTC. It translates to CASSPYEQYF.

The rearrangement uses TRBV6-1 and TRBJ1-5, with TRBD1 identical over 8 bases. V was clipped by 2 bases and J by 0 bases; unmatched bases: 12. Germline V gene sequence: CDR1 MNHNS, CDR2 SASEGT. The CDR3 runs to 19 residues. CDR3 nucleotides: TGTGCCAGCAGTGAAAGTGAGACAGGGGTTTTCCATAGCAATCAGCCCCAGCATTTT. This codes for CASSESETGVFHSNQPQHF.

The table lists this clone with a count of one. CDR3 DNA: TGTGCCAGCAGCGTAGGGGGCAGGGGGCCTGGCTACACCTTC. This codes for CASSVGGRGPGYTF. The V call is TRBV9, the J call TRBJ1-2; 8 bases match TRBD1. The CDR3 is 14 residues long. With 0 bases clipped from V and 7 bases from J, the junction kept 5 bases outside the gene matches. Germline CDR1 and CDR2: SGDLS and YYNGEE.

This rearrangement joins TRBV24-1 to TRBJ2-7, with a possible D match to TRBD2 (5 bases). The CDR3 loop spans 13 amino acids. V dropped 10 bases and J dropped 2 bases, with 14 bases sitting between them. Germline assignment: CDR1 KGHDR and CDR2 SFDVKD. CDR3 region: CATRTGKTYEQYF. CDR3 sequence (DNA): TGTGCCACACGAACGGGGAAAACCTACGAGCAGTACTTC.

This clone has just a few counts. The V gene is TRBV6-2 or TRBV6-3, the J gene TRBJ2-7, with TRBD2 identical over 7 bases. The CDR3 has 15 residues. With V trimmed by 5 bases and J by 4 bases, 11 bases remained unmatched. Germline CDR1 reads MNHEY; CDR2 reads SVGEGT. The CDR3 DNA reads TGTGCCAGCAGTAAAGGGACCGGGGGGTCGTACGAGCAGTACTTC. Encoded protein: CASSKGTGGSYEQYF.

The CDR3 spells CASSETGASSYEQYF. CDR3 DNA: TGTGCCAGCAGTGAAACAGGGGCAAGCTCCTACGAGCAGTACTTC. V gene TRBV6-1 combines with J gene TRBJ2-7; TRBD1 agrees at 7 bases. V trimming: 2 bases; J trimming: 0 bases; junction bases outside the gene matches: 4. Germline loops: CDR1 MNHNS, CDR2 SASEGT. CDR3 size: 15 residues.

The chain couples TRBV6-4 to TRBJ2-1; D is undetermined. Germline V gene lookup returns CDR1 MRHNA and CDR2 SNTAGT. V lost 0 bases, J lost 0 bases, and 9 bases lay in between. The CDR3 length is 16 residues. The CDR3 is CASSDSARASYNEQFF. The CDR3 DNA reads TGTGCCAGCAGTGACTCCGCTAGGGCCTCCTACAATGAGCAGTTCTTC.

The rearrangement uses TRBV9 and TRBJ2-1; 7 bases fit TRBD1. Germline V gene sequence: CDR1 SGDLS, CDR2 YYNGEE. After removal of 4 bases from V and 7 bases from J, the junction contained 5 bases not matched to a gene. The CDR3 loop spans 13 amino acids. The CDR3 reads CASSQGVGNEQFF. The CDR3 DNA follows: TGTGCCAGCAGCCAGGGGGTGGGGAATGAGCAGTTCTTC.

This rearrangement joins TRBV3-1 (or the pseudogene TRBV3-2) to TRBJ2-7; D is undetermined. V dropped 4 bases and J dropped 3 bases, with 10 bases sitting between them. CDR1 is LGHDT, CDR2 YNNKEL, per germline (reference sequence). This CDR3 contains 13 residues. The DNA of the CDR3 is TGTGCCAGCAGCCGCCTAAGGAGCTACGAGCAGTACTTC. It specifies CASSRLRSYEQYF.

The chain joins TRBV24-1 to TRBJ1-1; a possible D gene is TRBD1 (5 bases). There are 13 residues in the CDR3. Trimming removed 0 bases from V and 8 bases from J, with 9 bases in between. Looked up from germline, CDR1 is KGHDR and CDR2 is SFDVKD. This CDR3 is CATSDLLRGEAFF. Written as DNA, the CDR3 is TGTGCCACCAGTGATTTGTTAAGGGGAGAAGCTTTCTTT.

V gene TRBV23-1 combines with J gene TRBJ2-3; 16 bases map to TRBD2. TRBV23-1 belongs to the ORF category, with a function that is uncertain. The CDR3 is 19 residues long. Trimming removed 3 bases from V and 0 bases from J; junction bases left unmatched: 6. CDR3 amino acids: CASSQPGTSGGGSTDTQYF. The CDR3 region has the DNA TGCGCCAGCAGTCAGCCCGGGACTAGCGGGGGGGGTAGCACAGATACGCAGTATTTT.

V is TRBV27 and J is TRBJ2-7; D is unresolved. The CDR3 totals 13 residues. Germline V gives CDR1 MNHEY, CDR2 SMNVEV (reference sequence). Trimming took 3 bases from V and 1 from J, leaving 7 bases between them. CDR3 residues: CASSLSPSYEQYF. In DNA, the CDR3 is TGTGCCAGCAGTTTGTCCCCTTCCTACGAGCAGTACTTC.